The 21 T cell receptor beta chains below were found in one sample sequenced in a study of cytomegalovirus exposure and HLA in healthy donors. Assay: immunoSEQ multiplex PCR; the TCRdb copy retains only in-frame clones and omits some. The table has 180,000 or so clones, approximately 86% seen once; the top ten hold around 7.2%. The sample consisted of PBMCs. The receptors here all came from a man aged 25 to 40 in good health and CMV-seropositive.

The rearrangement joins TRBV7-3 to TRBJ2-2, with 8 bases fitting TRBD2. The CDR3 spans 15 residues. Germline CDR1 is SGHTA and CDR2 is FQGTGA. After removal of 2 bases from V and 5 bases from J, the junction contained 4 bases not matched to a gene. The CDR3 DNA is TGTGCCAGCAGCTTACTAGCGGGCACTACCGGGGAGCTGTTTTTT. It codes for CASSLLAGTTGELFF.

The gene calls are TRBV29-1 and TRBJ2-1; the D gene is possibly TRBD2 (6 bases). V was trimmed by 3 bases and J by 5 bases, leaving 14 bases between them. The length of the CDR3 is 14 residues. Germline V gives CDR1 SQVTM, CDR2 ANQGSEA. The CDR3 DNA follows: TGCAGCGTTGAGGGACTTCCGGGGGACAATGAGCAGTTCTTC. Translating gives CSVEGLPGDNEQFF.

This sequence joins TRBV7-3 and TRBJ2-7, with 8 bases identical to TRBD2. The CDR3 has 13 residues. The V and J ends lost 4 bases and 6 bases, in that order; junction bases with no gene match: 5. Germline V CDR1 and CDR2: SGHTA, FQGTGA. The CDR3 DNA follows: TGTGCCAGCAGCTCGGCGGGAGGCGGCGAGCAGTACTTC. It yields the protein CASSSAGGGEQYF. Full variable domain (outside the CDR3, taken from reference TRBV7-3 and TRBJ2-7): GAGVSQTPSNKVTEKGKYVELRCDPISGHTALYWYRQSLGQGPEFLIYFQGTGAADDSGLPNDRFFAVRPEGSVSTLKIQRTERGDSAVYLCASSSAGGGEQYFGPGTRLTVT.

The V gene is TRBV27, the J gene TRBJ2-7; 7 bases line up with TRBD2. The V gene end was trimmed by 2 bases and the J gene end by 7 bases; junction bases not matched to a gene: 2. The CDR3 contains 12 residues. Germline V lookup: CDR1 MNHEY, CDR2 SMNVEV (reference sequence). The CDR3: CASSLVGGEQYF. As DNA, the CDR3 is TGTGCCAGCAGTTTAGTCGGGGGGGAGCAGTACTTC.

V and J are TRBV2 and TRBJ2-1; 11 positions match TRBD2. CDR1 SNHLY and CDR2 FYNNEI come from the germline V gene. The V segment lost 5 bases and the J segment 3 bases; nucleotides outside the gene matches: 3. The CDR3 has 15 residues. CDR3: CASSRTSGSYNEQFF. CDR3 bases: TGTGCCAGCAGTCGAACTAGCGGGAGCTACAATGAGCAGTTCTTC.

The chain couples TRBV4-3 to TRBJ2-2, with D perhaps assigned TRBD1 or TRBD2 (5 bases each). CDR1 and CDR2 from the germline V gene are LGHNA and YSLEER. This CDR3 has 15 amino acids. V was shortened by 8 bases and J by 6 bases, with 19 bases between the two germline ends. CDR3 DNA: TGCGCCAGCGGAATTTCTCTCAGGGACGCCGGGGAGCTGTTTTTT. Its translation: CASGISLRDAGELFF.

The chain couples TRBV27 to TRBJ1-5; D is ambiguous. The CDR3 is 12 residues long. V was clipped by 5 bases and J by 9 bases, with 11 bases between them. Germline values: CDR1 MNHEY, CDR2 SMNVEV (reference sequence). The CDR3 loop reads CASSTTLSPQHF. The CDR3 nucleotides read TGTGCCAGCAGTACAACGCTGTCGCCCCAGCATTTT.

V usage is TRBV5-6 and J usage is TRBJ2-4; the D gene is possibly TRBD1 (5 bases). Trimming pared 2 bases from V and 2 bases from J, leaving 8 bases between. CDR1 and CDR2 (germline): SGHDT, YYEEEE. The CDR3 is 14 residues long. The CDR3 region is CASSLGVPKNIQYF. The CDR3 coding sequence is TGTGCCAGCAGCTTAGGGGTACCCAAAAACATTCAGTACTTC.

This clone was found a few times. The V gene is TRBV6-5, the J gene TRBJ2-7; TRBD2 might be the D (6 bases). V was pared by 4 bases and J by 4 bases, with 11 bases between. The germline gives CDR1 MNHEY, CDR2 SVGAGI. The CDR3 length is 13 residues. The chain's CDR3 is CASSLSGGYEQYF. The DNA of the CDR3 is TGTGCCAGCAGTTTATCTGGGGGGTACGAGCAGTACTTC.

In this sample, this clone turned up a few times. This chain links TRBV27 with TRBJ1-5; 7 bases align to TRBD1. V trimming: 4 bases; J trimming: 0 bases; junction bases outside the gene matches: 3. This CDR3 contains 15 residues. The V gene's germline CDR1 is MNHEY and CDR2 SMNVEV (reference sequence). CDR3 DNA sequence: TGTGCCAGCAGTTCCGGGACAGCTAGCAATCAGCCCCAGCATTTT. This translates into CASSSGTASNQPQHF.

The chain joins TRBV19 to TRBJ1-2, with D perhaps matching TRBD1 (5 bases). There are 13 residues in the CDR3. The ends were cut back, 5 bases at V and 1 base at J, with 8 bases in the middle. Germline V gene lookup returns CDR1 LNHDA and CDR2 SQIVND (reference sequence). The CDR3 region has the DNA TGTGCCAGTAGTCCGACAGATAACTATGGCTACACCTTC. This translates into CASSPTDNYGYTF.

Only a few counts were recorded for this clone. The V call is TRBV11-1, the J call TRBJ1-2, with D unclear. Trimming removed 1 base from V and 7 bases from J, with 13 bases in between. In germline, CDR1 is SGHAT, CDR2 FQDESV (reference sequence). The CDR3 has 14 amino acids. CDR3 sequence: CASSLEGDWRGYTF. The CDR3 DNA is TGTGCCAGCAGCTTAGAGGGAGACTGGCGTGGCTACACCTTC. Drawing the rest from reference TRBV11-1 and TRBJ1-2, the complete variable domain is EAEVAQSPRYKITEKSQAVAFWCDPISGHATLYWYRQILGQGPELLVQFQDESVVDDSQLPKDRFSAERLKGVDSTLKIQPAELGDSAMYLCASSLEGDWRGYTFGSGTRLTVV.

J is TRBJ1-5 and V is TRBV7-2; D is uncertain. V was pared by 1 base and J by 0 bases, with 10 bases between. This CDR3 has 16 residues. Per germline, CDR1 SGHTA and CDR2 FQGNSA. The CDR3 region is CASSLGTGNSNQPQHF. The CDR3, as DNA: TGTGCCAGCAGCTTAGGGACGGGAAATAGCAATCAGCCCCAGCATTTT.

J is TRBJ2-2 and V is TRBV11-3; no firm D call. Trimming took 2 bases from V and 7 from J, leaving 5 bases between them. Germline CDR1 and CDR2: SGHNT and YENEEA. The CDR3 loop spans 12 amino acids. For the CDR3, the DNA is TGTGCCAGCAGCTTACGAGACGGGGAGCTGTTTTTT. Protein sequence: CASSLRDGELFF.

The chain joins TRBV27 to TRBJ1-5; 9 bases fit TRBD1. The CDR3 runs to 16 residues. V shed 5 bases, J shed 4 bases, and the junction held 9 bases outside the gene matches. Germline V CDR1 and CDR2: MNHEY, SMNVEV (reference sequence). The CDR3 loop is CASSPSRDRVNQPQHF. CDR3 bases: TGTGCCAGCAGTCCAAGTCGGGACAGGGTTAATCAGCCCCAGCATTTT.

The V and J genes are TRBV5-5 and TRBJ2-7, with 9 positions matching TRBD1. CDR1 is SGHKS, CDR2 YYEKEE, per germline (reference sequence). V lost 0 bases, J lost 4 bases, and 8 bases stayed unmatched. The CDR3 covers 16 residues. CDR3 region: CASSLANLDRGYEQYF. The CDR3 region has the DNA TGTGCCAGCAGCTTGGCCAACCTGGACAGGGGTTACGAGCAGTACTTC.

The V call is TRBV28, the J call TRBJ1-2; D unresolved. The CDR3 length is 14 residues. V lost 6 bases, J lost 1 base, and 12 bases lay in between. CDR1 and CDR2 (germline): MDHEN, SYDVKM. The CDR3 DNA follows: TGTGCCAGCAGGCGCCCCAATCTTAACTATGGCTACACCTTC. Translated: CASRRPNLNYGYTF.

The chain employs TRBV27 and TRBJ1-2; TRBD1 matches 7 bases. CDR3 length equals 14 residues. Unmatched junction bases numbered 11, after V lost 5 bases and J lost 8 bases. The germline CDR1 and CDR2 sequences are MNHEY and SMNVEV (reference sequence). The CDR3: CASSPNFGQAGYTF. The CDR3, as DNA: TGTGCCAGCAGTCCCAATTTCGGACAGGCGGGCTACACCTTC.

The chain couples TRBV2 to TRBJ2-5; TRBD2 matches 13 bases. Germline V gene data show CDR1 as SNHLY and CDR2 as FYNNEI. V trimming: 4 bases; J trimming: 4 bases; junction bases outside the gene matches: 3. This CDR3 contains 15 residues. CDR3 DNA: TGTGCCAGCAGTGGACTAGCGGGAGGTCGAGAGACCCAGTACTTC. Amino acids: CASSGLAGGRETQYF. The whole variable domain, filled in from reference TRBV2 and TRBJ2-5, reads EPEVTQTPSHQVTQMGQEVILRCVPISNHLYFYWYRQILGQKVEFLVSFYNNEISEKSEIFDDQFSVERPDGSNFTLKIRSTKLEDSAMYFCASSGLAGGRETQYFGPGTRLLVL.

Here the CDR3 DNA reads TGTGCCAGCATCCTACAGGGGGCGAGCAATCAGCCCCAGCATTTT. Its protein product is CASILQGASNQPQHF. The J gene is TRBJ1-5, the V gene TRBV28; 9 nucleotides line up with TRBD1. Per the germline V gene, CDR1 is MDHEN and CDR2 is SYDVKM. This CDR3 contains 15 residues. J gave up 1 base and V 7 bases, and 5 bases lay outside the gene matches. Full variable domain (remainder filled in from reference TRBV28 and TRBJ1-5): DVKVTQSSRYLVKRTGEKVFLECVQDMDHENMFWYRQDPGLGLRLIYFSYDVKMKEKGDIPEGYSVSREKKERFSLILESASTNQTSMYLCASILQGASNQPQHFGDGTRLSIL.

The chain uses TRBV14 and TRBJ2-3; D call uncertain. The germline CDR1 and CDR2 sequences are SGHDN and FVKESK. Trimming cost V 0 bases and J 4 bases, with 11 bases left between them. The CDR3 contains 15 residues. The CDR3 nucleotides are TGTGCCAGCAGCCAAGATCAGTTAATTCCAGATACGCAGTATTTT. Amino acid sequence: CASSQDQLIPDTQYF.